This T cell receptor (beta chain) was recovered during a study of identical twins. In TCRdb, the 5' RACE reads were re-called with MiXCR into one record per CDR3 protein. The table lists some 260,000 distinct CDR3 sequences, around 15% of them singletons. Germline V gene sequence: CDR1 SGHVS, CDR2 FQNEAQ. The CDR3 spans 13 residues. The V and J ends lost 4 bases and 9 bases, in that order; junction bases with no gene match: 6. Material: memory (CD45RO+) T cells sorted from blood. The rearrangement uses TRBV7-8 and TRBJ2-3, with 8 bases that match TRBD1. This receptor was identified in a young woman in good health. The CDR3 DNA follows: TGTGCCAGCAGCTACCGGGACAGGTTAACGCAGTATTTT. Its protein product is CASSYRDRLTQYF.